The 6 T cell receptor beta chains listed next were all sequenced from one sample in a study of metastatic and nonmetastatic thyroid tumors. All patients reached thyroid surgery having received no treatment beforehand. Through MiXCR, TCRdb re-clonotyped the PCR reads. This sample has tens of thousands of clones, with under 25% found just once. The sample taken for sequencing was blood. The receptors originated from a female donor with papillary thyroid cancer or a benign thyroid nodule (not recorded which). Some clones in this sample may be carry-over from other donors' samples.

This clone was detected many times. The rearrangement uses TRBV10-1 and TRBJ2-1, with 10 bases matching TRBD2. V was clipped by 3 bases and J by 14 bases; unmatched bases: 10. CDR1 is WNHNN, CDR2 SYGVQD, per germline (reference sequence). The CDR3 has 14 amino acids. CDR3 amino acids: CASSDGLAGERKFF. Here the CDR3 DNA reads TGCGCCAGCAGTGATGGCCTAGCGGGAGAAAGGAAGTTCTTC.

The chain combines TRBV20-1 with TRBJ1-4, with D tentatively TRBD1 (6 bases). Per the germline V gene, CDR1 is DFQATT and CDR2 is SNEGSKA (reference sequence). The CDR3 spans 16 residues. The V and J ends lost 0 bases and 5 bases respectively, with 16 bases between them. Here the CDR3 DNA reads TGCAGTGCTAGAGATAACAGGGCGAGCGGCAATGAAAAACTGTTTTTT. The encoded protein is CSARDNRASGNEKLFF.

This clone has a handful of counts. This chain connects TRBV6-1 to TRBJ2-7, with D possibly being TRBD1 or TRBD2 (5 bases each). CDR3 size: 13 residues. CDR1 MNHNS and CDR2 SASEGT come from the germline V gene. Trimming removed 6 bases from V and 10 bases from J, with 19 bases in between. The CDR3 reads CASRDLDGTRQYF. CDR3 nucleotides: TGTGCCAGCAGGGACCTGGATGGGACCCGTCAGTACTTC.

This clone was recorded at least ten times. The DNA for the CDR3 is TGCGCCAGCAGCTTGCAGAGCTCCTACAATGAGCAGTTCTTC. This gives the protein CASSLQSSYNEQFF. The chain has TRBV5-1 and TRBJ2-1; D not resolved. V lost 1 base to trimming and J lost 0 bases, with 5 bases between them. Germline CDR1 is SGHRS and CDR2 is YFSETQ. This CDR3 is built from 14 residues.

The chain has TRBV9 and TRBJ2-1; 7 bases line up with TRBD2. From germline, CDR1 is SGDLS and CDR2 YYNGEE. V lost 0 bases, J lost 5 bases, and 5 bases stayed unmatched. This CDR3 has 15 amino acids. The CDR3 is CASSVAQRGDNEQFF. The CDR3 bases are TGTGCCAGCAGCGTAGCCCAGCGGGGTGACAATGAGCAGTTCTTC.

The gene calls are TRBV20-1 and TRBJ1-2; tentatively, D is TRBD1 (5 bases). This CDR3 contains 13 residues. With 1 base removed from V and 3 bases from J, the gap between germline ends came to 9 bases. CDR1 is DFQATT, CDR2 SNEGSKA, per germline (reference sequence). CDR3 DNA: TGCAGTGCTAGAGCCCAGGGAGACTATGGCTACACCTTC. Translation: CSARAQGDYGYTF.